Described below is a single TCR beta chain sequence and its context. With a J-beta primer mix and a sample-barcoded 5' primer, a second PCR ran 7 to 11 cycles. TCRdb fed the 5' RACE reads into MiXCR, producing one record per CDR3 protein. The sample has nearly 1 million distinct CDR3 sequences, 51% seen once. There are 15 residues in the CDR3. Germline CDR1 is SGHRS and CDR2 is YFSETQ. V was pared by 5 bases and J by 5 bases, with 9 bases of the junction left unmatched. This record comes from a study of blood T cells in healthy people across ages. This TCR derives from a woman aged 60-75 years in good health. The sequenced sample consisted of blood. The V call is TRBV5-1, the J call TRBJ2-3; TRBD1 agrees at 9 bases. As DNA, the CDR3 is TGCGCCAGCAGTTTCCTACAGGGGGCAAGAGATACGCAGTATTTT. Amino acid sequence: CASSFLQGARDTQYF.